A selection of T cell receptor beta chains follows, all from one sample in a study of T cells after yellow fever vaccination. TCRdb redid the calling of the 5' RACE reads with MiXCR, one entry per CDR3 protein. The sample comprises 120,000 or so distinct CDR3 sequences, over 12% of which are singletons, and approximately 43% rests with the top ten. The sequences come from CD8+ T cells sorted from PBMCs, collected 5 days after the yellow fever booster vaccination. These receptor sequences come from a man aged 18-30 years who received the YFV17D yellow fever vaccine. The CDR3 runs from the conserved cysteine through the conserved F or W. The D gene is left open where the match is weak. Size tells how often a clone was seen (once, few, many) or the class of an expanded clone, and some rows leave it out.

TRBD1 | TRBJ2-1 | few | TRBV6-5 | TGTGCCACCCGAGGAGGGACAGGGTTTCATGAGCAGTTCTTC | CATRGGTGFHEQFF
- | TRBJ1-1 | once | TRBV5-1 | TGCGCCAGCAGCTTTTTTAAGGGGATGAACACTGAAGCTTTGTTT | CASSFFKGMNTEALF
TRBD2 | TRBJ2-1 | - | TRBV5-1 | TGCGCCAGCAGCAGAGGACTAGCGGGGAGTGATGAGCAGTTCTTC | CASSRGLAGSDEQFF
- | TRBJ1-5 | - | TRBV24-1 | TGTGCCACCAGTGATTTACAGACGGGGCAGCCCCAGCATTTT | CATSDLQTGQPQHF
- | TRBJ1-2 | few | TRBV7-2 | TGTGCCAGCAGCTTACACCTGAGCTATGGCTACACCTTC | CASSLHLSYGYTF
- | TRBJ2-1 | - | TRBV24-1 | TGTGCCACCAGTGATCGGCGCTCCTACAATGAGCAGTTCTTC | CATSDRRSYNEQFF
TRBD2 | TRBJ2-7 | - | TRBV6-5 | TGTGCCAGCAGTTATAGCGGGGGTACCTACGAGCAGTACTTC | CASSYSGGTYEQYF
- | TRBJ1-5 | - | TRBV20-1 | TGCAGTGCTCGGCGACAGCTTAGCAATCAGCCCCAGCATTTT | CSARRQLSNQPQHF
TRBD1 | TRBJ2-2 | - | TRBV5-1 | TGCGCCAGCAGCCCGGGACAGGGTGGGCATTCGAGGAACACCGGGGAGCTGTTTTTT | CASSPGQGGHSRNTGELFF
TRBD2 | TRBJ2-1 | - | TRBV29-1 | TGCAGCGTTGAAGATCCTCTAGCGGGGGGGCCTCGAGAGCAGTTCTTC | CSVEDPLAGGPREQFF
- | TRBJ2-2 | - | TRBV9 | TGTGCCAGCAGCGTCGGGGGCTTAGGCACCGGGGAGCTGTTTTTT | CASSVGGLGTGELFF
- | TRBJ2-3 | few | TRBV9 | TGTGCCAGCAGCGCTCCTCTGGATACGCAGTATTTT | CASSAPLDTQYF
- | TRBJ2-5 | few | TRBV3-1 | TGTGCCAGCAGCCAACTAGAAGAGACCCAGTACTTC | CASSQLEETQYF
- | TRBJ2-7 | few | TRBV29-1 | TGCAGCGTTGATTTTGGCTCCTACGAGCAGTACTTC | CSVDFGSYEQYF
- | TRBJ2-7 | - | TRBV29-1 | TGCAGCATCCCGAGACCGGGCTCCTACGAGCAGTACTTC | CSIPRPGSYEQYF
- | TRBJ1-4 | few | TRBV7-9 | TGTGCCAGCAGCCCCCCCCATGTGAAAGCTAATGAAAAACTGTTTTTT | CASSPPHVKANEKLFF
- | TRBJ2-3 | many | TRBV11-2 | TGTGCCAGCAGCCAGACCGGGCTGAGCACAGATACGCAGTATTTT | CASSQTGLSTDTQYF
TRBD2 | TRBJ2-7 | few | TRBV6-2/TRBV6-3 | TGTGCCAGCAGTTACGACGGCGGGGGTGCCTACGAGCAGTACTTC | CASSYDGGGAYEQYF
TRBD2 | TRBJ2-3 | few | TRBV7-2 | TGTGCCAGCAGTCCCGGGACTAGCGGGGGGCCCCACCGGGATACGCAGTATTTT | CASSPGTSGGPHRDTQYF
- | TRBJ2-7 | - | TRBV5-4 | TGTGCCAGCAGGGGAGTCCAGGGGAGCGAGCAGTACTTC | CASRGVQGSEQYF
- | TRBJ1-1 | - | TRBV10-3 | TGTGCCATCAGTGAGGACAAGCTGACCGGGACACACATGAACACTGAAGCTTTCTTT | CAISEDKLTGTHMNTEAFF